This T cell receptor beta chain was observed in a study of blood T cell repertoires in COVID-19. The overall study: Italy, Spain and the United States were the sources of the convalescent and acute COVID-19 samples. PBMCs, B-cell-depleted T cells, or T cells provided the cDNA or gDNA that made up the material.

Looked up from germline, CDR1 is LNHDA and CDR2 is SQIVND (reference sequence). V lost 1 base to trimming and J lost 5 bases, with 8 bases between them. This CDR3 comprises 14 residues. Using immunoSEQ multiplex PCR, the repertoire was profiled, and TCRdb retains in-frame clones only, with some absent. In the table there are roughly 110,000 clones, roughly 84% of which are singletons. The sequence derives from a human donor in a cohort sampled during active COVID-19. The sequencing sample was made of peripheral blood. V gene TRBV19 combines with J gene TRBJ2-2, with D possibly TRBD1 on 5 matching bases. The CDR3 spells CASSIAHRTGELFF. The CDR3 nucleotides read TGTGCCAGTAGTATAGCGCACAGGACCGGGGAGCTGTTTTTT.